The rows below give T cell receptor beta chains drawn from one sample of a study of T-cell reconstitution after alpha-beta-depleted transplantation in children. TCRdb recomputed calls from the PCR reads with MiXCR, one row per CDR3 protein. Of about 610,000 distinct CDR3 sequences in the sample, 10% to 13% were seen once. Material: PBMCs from the stem cell graft donor, obtained from the stem cell graft. Receptor source: a human donor who donated a stem cell graft to a child with acute myeloid leukemia. Both conserved end residues are trimmed from each CDR3. Clone size is given for some rows only: seen once, a few or many times, or a class if the clone is expanded.

TRBJ2-3	few	TRBV6-2/TRBV6-3	ASSLRLAGITDTQY
TRBJ2-2	NA	TRBV5-8	ASSFIQTGAYGELF
TRBJ1-2	few	TRBV20-1	SARLPFSDRATYGYT
TRBJ1-1	NA	TRBV6-5	ATSPSLNTEAF
TRBJ2-4	many	TRBV7-9	ASSPGRGGRNIQY
TRBJ2-5	many	TRBV15	ATSPGGSGETQY
TRBJ2-2	many	TRBV11-1	ASSFGGLNSITGELF
TRBJ2-1	NA	TRBV12-3/TRBV12-4	ASSPLRSAGDNEQF
TRBJ2-1	once	TRBV20-1	SARPGTSGRGNEQF
TRBJ2-6	NA	TRBV27	ASGGGRANSGANVLT